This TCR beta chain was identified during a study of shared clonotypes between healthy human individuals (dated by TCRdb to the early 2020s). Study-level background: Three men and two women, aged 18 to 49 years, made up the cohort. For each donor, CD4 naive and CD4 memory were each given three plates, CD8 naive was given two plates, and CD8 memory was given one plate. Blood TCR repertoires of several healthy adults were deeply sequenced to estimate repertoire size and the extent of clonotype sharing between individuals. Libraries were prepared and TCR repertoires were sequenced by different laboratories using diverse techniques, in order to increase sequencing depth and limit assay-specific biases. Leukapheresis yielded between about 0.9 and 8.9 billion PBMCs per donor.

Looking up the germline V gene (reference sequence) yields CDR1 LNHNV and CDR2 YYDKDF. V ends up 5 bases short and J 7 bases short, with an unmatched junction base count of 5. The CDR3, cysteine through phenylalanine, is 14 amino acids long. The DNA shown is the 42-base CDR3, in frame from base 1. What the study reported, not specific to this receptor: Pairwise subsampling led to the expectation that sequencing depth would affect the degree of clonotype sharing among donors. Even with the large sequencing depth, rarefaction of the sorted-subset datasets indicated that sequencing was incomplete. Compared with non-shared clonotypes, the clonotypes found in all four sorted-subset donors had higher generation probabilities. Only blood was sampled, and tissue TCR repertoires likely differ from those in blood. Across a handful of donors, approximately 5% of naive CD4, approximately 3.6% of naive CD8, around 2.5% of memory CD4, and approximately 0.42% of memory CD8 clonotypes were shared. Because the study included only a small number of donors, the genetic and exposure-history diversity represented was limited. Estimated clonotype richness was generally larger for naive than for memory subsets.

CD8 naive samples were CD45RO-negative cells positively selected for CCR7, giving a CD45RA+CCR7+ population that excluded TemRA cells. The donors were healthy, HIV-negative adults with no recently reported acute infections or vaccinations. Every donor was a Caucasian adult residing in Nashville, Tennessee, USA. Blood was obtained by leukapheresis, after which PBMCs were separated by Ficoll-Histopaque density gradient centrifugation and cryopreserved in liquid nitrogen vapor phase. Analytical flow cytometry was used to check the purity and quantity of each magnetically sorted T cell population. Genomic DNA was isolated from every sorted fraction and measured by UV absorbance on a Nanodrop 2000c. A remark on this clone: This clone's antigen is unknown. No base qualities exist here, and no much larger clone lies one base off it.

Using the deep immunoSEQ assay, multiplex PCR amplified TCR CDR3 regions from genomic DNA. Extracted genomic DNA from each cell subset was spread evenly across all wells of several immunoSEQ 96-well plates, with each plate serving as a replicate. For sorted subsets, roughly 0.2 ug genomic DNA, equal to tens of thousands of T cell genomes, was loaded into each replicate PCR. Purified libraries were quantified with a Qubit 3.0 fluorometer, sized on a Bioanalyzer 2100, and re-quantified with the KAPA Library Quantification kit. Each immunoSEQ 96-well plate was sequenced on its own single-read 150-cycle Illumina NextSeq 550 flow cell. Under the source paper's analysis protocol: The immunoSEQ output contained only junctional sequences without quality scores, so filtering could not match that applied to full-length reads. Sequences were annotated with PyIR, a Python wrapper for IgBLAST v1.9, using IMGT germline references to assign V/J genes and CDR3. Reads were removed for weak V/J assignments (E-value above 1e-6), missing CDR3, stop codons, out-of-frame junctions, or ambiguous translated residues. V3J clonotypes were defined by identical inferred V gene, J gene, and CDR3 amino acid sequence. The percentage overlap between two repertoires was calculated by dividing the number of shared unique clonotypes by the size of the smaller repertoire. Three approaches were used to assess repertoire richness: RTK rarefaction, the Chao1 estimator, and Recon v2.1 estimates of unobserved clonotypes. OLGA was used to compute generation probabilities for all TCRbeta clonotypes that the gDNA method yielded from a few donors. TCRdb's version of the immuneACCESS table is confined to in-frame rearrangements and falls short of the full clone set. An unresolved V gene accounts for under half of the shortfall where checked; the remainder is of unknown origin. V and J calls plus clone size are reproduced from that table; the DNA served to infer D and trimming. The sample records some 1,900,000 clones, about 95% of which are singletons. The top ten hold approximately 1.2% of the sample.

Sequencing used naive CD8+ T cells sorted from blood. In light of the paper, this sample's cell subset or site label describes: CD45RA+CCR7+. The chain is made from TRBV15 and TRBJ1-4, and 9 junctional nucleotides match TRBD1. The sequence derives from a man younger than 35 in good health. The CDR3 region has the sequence CATSSDRGVEKLFF. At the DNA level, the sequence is TGTGCCACCAGCTCGGACAGGGGTGTTGAAAAACTGTTTTTT.